Shown below are 3 T cell receptor beta chains from a single sample sequenced in a study of blood T cells in healthy people across ages. With a J-beta primer mix and a sample-barcoded 5' primer, a second PCR ran 7 to 11 cycles. TCRdb fed the 5' RACE reads into MiXCR, producing one record per CDR3 protein. The sample records around 820,000 distinct CDR3 sequences, around 25% being singletons. In addition, the sample was reused for a study of T cells of mothers and their children.

The sequenced sample was blood. These receptor sequences come from a boy aged 10-17 years in good health.

This sequence joins TRBV4-3 and TRBJ1-4, with D possibly being TRBD1 (5 bases). Trimming cost V 0 bases and J 3 bases, with 20 bases left between them. The CDR3 runs 19 residues. Germline CDR1 LGHNA, CDR2 YSLEER. The CDR3 DNA is TGCGCCAGCAGCCAAGAAGTGTCGGAAAACAAGGGGTCTAATGAAAAACTGTTTTTT. Its translation: CASSQEVSENKGSNEKLFF.

Only a few counts were recorded for this clonotype. The chain is built from TRBV20-1 and TRBJ2-7, with 7 positions matching TRBD1. The CDR3 extends over 13 amino acids. Looked up from germline, CDR1 is DFQATT and CDR2 is SNEGSKA (reference sequence). The J segment lost 0 bases and the V segment lost 5 bases, leaving 4 bases of the junction unmatched. The CDR3 reads CSAEGDSSYEQYF. The CDR3 region has the DNA TGCAGTGCTGAGGGGGACAGCTCCTACGAGCAGTACTTC.

J is TRBJ1-1 and V is TRBV20-1; a weak D match, TRBD1 (5 bases). The length of the CDR3 is 12 residues. V was clipped by 0 bases and J by 7 bases, with 9 bases between them. Germline V CDR1 and CDR2: DFQATT, SNEGSKA (reference sequence). CDR3 sequence (DNA): TGCAGTGCTAGAGATTTGGGGGGTGAAGCTTTCTTT. Translation: CSARDLGGEAFF.